One and the same sample provided the 21 T cell receptor beta chains below, sequenced in a study of T-cell reconstitution after alpha-beta-depleted transplantation in children. Unique molecular identifiers featured in how the TCRbeta library was prepared. TCRdb fed the PCR reads into MiXCR, producing one record per CDR3 protein. Here the sample spans about 870,000 distinct CDR3 sequences, approximately 15% being singletons. Sequenced here: PBMCs, mostly from graft donor cells, sampled 360 days after TCRalphabeta/CD19-depleted stem cell transplant. These receptors all come from a male patient younger than 18 who had a stem cell transplant for acute lymphoblastic leukemia, so the T cells may come from the graft donor.

The chain combines TRBV5-1 with TRBJ2-1, with 11 bases aligning to TRBD2. From germline, CDR1 is SGHRS and CDR2 YFSETQ. The CDR3 runs 16 residues. Unmatched junction bases numbered 10, after V lost 4 bases and J lost 7 bases. CDR3 in amino acids: CASSPLAGGPLNEQFF. CDR3 DNA: TGCGCCAGCAGCCCATTAGCGGGAGGGCCGTTGAATGAGCAGTTCTTC.

This clonotype was found a few times. V gene TRBV30 combines with J gene TRBJ1-1; a possible D gene is TRBD1 (5 bases). Germline CDR1 GTSNPN, CDR2 SVGIG (reference sequence). Trimming removed 8 bases at V and 3 bases at J, with 16 bases between. The CDR3 extends over 13 amino acids. CDR3 region: CARTGHPYTEAFF. The CDR3 DNA sequence: TGTGCCCGAACAGGTCACCCCTACACTGAAGCTTTCTTT.

In its sample, this clonotype was seen a few times. V usage is TRBV20-1 and J usage is TRBJ1-5; the match to TRBD1 covers 8 bases. CDR1 and CDR2 (germline): DFQATT, SNEGSKA (reference sequence). The trim removed 3 bases at V and 0 bases at J, leaving 7 bases unmatched. This CDR3 has 16 amino acids. CDR3 coding DNA: TGCAGTGCTAGTTCGGGACAGGACTTTAGCAATCAGCCCCAGCATTTT. Its protein is CSASSGQDFSNQPQHF.

The chain joins TRBV12-3 or TRBV12-4 to TRBJ2-1, with 9 bases matching TRBD1. V shed 5 bases and J 8 bases; nucleotides not matched to a gene: 13. The CDR3 consists of 16 residues. CDR3 nucleotide sequence: TGTGCCAGCAGTCCCCCGGCGGGGACAGGGTCCCATGAGCAGTTCTTC. Protein sequence: CASSPPAGTGSHEQFF.

In this sample, this clonotype turned up once. The DNA of the CDR3 is TGTGCCAGCAGCAGCCGGAACGCGCTAGCCAAAAACATTCAGTACTTC. Translation gives CASSSRNALAKNIQYF. This chain joins TRBV6-2 or TRBV6-3 and TRBJ2-4; D is unresolved. V was trimmed by 6 bases and J by 0 bases, leaving 15 bases between them. Germline V gene lookup returns CDR1 MNHEY and CDR2 SVGEGT. CDR3 length: 16 residues.

Ten or more counts support this clonotype. The CDR3 spells CSARPLGEGRETQYF. The CDR3 nucleotides read TGCAGTGCTAGACCTCTCGGAGAGGGTCGGGAGACCCAGTACTTC. The V call is TRBV20-1, the J call TRBJ2-5; TRBD2 is a possible D gene (5 bases). The V gene's germline CDR1 is DFQATT and CDR2 SNEGSKA (reference sequence). Between the trimmed V and J ends, which lost 2 bases and 5 bases, there was a span of 18 bases. This CDR3 has 15 residues.

This clonotype was found a few times. The chain carries TRBV10-3 and TRBJ2-7; 10 nucleotides match TRBD1. Germline V CDR1 and CDR2: ENHRY, SYGVKD. There are 14 residues in the CDR3. Trimming cost V 6 bases and J 1 base; bases outside gene matches: 3. CDR3 in DNA: TGTGCCATCAGGGGACAGGGGCCTTCCTACGAGCAGTACTTC. Encoded protein: CAIRGQGPSYEQYF.

In its sample, this clonotype was seen a few times. The CDR3 region is CASSQVGVQFF. CDR3 bases: TGTGCCAGCAGCCAGGTGGGGGTGCAGTTCTTC. The V call is TRBV14, the J call TRBJ2-1; tentatively, D is TRBD1 or TRBD2 (5 bases each). Germline V lookup: CDR1 SGHDN, CDR2 FVKESK. The CDR3 loop spans 11 amino acids. V lost 3 bases and J 12 bases, leaving 9 bases between the germline ends.

The gene calls are TRBV11-2 and TRBJ2-3, with 11 bases fitting TRBD1. The CDR3 consists of 15 residues. J lost 6 bases, V lost 5 bases, and 7 bases had no gene match. The germline V gene encodes CDR1 SGHAT and CDR2 FQNNGV. CDR3 protein: CASSTSGTGGDTQYF. The CDR3 nucleotides are TGTGCCAGCAGCACTTCCGGGACAGGGGGTGATACGCAGTATTTT.

The chain has TRBV9 and TRBJ1-1; 7 nucleotides match TRBD1. Germline V lookup: CDR1 SGDLS, CDR2 YYNGEE. The CDR3 runs to 16 residues. The junction had 11 bases not matched to a gene; V was cut back by 0 bases and J by 6 bases. Here the CDR3 DNA reads TGTGCCAGCAGCGTAGGGGGGGAGGGGGCGTTGTCTGAAGCTTTCTTT. Its protein is CASSVGGEGALSEAFF.

This clonotype showed up just a few times. This sequence joins TRBV12-3 or TRBV12-4 and TRBJ2-1, with D perhaps TRBD1 or TRBD2 (6 bases each). The CDR3 has 14 amino acids. Trimming pared 8 bases from V and 3 bases from J, leaving 14 bases between. The CDR3 here is CASVEGVRYNEQFF. The CDR3 DNA sequence: TGTGCCAGCGTGGAGGGGGTCCGCTACAATGAGCAGTTCTTC.

The chain uses TRBV20-1 and TRBJ2-7; D might be TRBD1 or TRBD2, each matching 5 bases. Trimming left V 6 bases short and J 3 bases short, with 15 bases between. This CDR3 is built from 13 residues. Germline V CDR1 and CDR2: DFQATT, SNEGSKA (reference sequence). The CDR3 region is CSALGGTYYEQYF. CDR3 DNA sequence: TGCAGTGCCCTTGGGGGAACCTACTACGAGCAGTACTTC.

This clonotype came up many times. The rearrangement uses TRBV4-3 and TRBJ2-2; perhaps TRBD2 as D (7 bases). Trimming removed 4 bases at V and 6 bases at J, with 15 bases between. The CDR3 contains 15 residues. Germline CDR1 reads LGHNA; CDR2 reads YSLEER. The CDR3 DNA reads TGCGCCAGCAGCCTAGAGGCGGGGGCTGCCGGGGAGCTGTTTTTT. Its protein product is CASSLEAGAAGELFF.

The sample holds one count of this clonotype. The V and J genes are TRBV19 and TRBJ2-5, with a tentative D call TRBD2 (5 bases). Germline values: CDR1 LNHDA, CDR2 SQIVND (reference sequence). The CDR3 is made up of 15 amino acids. V dropped 6 bases and J dropped 2 bases, with 16 bases sitting between them. The CDR3 spells CASSPQQSGQETQYF. The CDR3 region has the DNA TGTGCCAGTAGCCCACAGCAGTCGGGGCAAGAGACCCAGTACTTC.

This clonotype was counted between two and nine times. V and J are TRBV7-3 and TRBJ2-3, with a possible D match to TRBD2 (5 bases). This CDR3 has 13 residues. Trimming shortened V by 2 bases and J by 9 bases, and 12 bases separated the two germline ends. Germline CDR1 reads SGHTA; CDR2 reads FQGTGA. The CDR3 region has the DNA TGTGCCAGCAGCTTATCTAGCAAGGACACGCAGTATTTT. It translates to CASSLSSKDTQYF. Combining the CDR3 with reference TRBV7-3 and TRBJ2-3 gives the whole variable domain GAGVSQTPSNKVTEKGKYVELRCDPISGHTALYWYRQSLGQGPEFLIYFQGTGAADDSGLPNDRFFAVRPEGSVSTLKIQRTERGDSAVYLCASSLSSKDTQYFGPGTRLTVL.

The gene calls are TRBV7-6 and TRBJ1-1, with D possibly TRBD1 on 5 matching bases. Trimming shortened V by 3 bases and J by 0 bases, and 20 bases separated the two germline ends. This CDR3 has 18 residues. Germline CDR1 reads SGHVS; CDR2 reads FNYEAQ. The CDR3 loop reads CASSFPKKRDGVNTEAFF. CDR3 in DNA: TGTGCCAGCAGCTTCCCCAAGAAAAGGGACGGCGTGAACACTGAAGCTTTCTTT.

This chain links TRBV15 with TRBJ2-4; 12 bases match TRBD1. The length of the CDR3 is 19 residues. Germline loops: CDR1 LNHNV, CDR2 YYDKDF (reference sequence). The junction had 11 bases not matched to a gene; V was cut back by 4 bases and J by 1 base. CDR3 amino acids: CATSTGTGGPSLAKNIQYF. DNA for the CDR3: TGTGCCACCAGCACCGGGACAGGGGGCCCCTCACTCGCCAAAAACATTCAGTACTTC. The full variable domain, rest sourced from reference TRBV15 and TRBJ2-4, is DAMVIQNPRYQVTQFGKPVTLSCSQTLNHNVMYWYQQKSSQAPKLLFHYYDKDFNNEADTPDNFQSRRPNTSFCFLDIRSPGLGDTAMYLCATSTGTGGPSLAKNIQYFGAGTRLSVL.

This chain uses TRBV7-8 with TRBJ1-5; maybe TRBD1 (5 bases). V was clipped by 3 bases and J by 5 bases, with 20 bases between them. CDR1 and CDR2 (germline): SGHVS, FQNEAQ. This CDR3 has 17 residues. In nucleotides, the CDR3 is TGTGCCAGCAGCTTGAAGAGGGCAGGGATCAGCGATCAGCCCCAGCATTTT. Protein sequence: CASSLKRAGISDQPQHF. Using reference TRBV7-8 and TRBJ1-5 for the parts outside the CDR3, the full variable domain is GAGVSQSPRYKVAKRGQDVALRCDPISGHVSLFWYQQALGQGPEFLTYFQNEAQLDKSGLPSDRFFAERPEGSVSTLKIQRTQQEDSAVYLCASSLKRAGISDQPQHFGDGTRLSIL.

The chain recombines TRBV9 with TRBJ1-2; 10 nucleotides line up with TRBD1. The germline V gene has CDR1 SGDLS and CDR2 YYNGEE. The J segment lost 4 bases and the V segment lost 6 bases, leaving 12 bases of the junction unmatched. The CDR3 runs 16 residues. CDR3 sequence reads: CASTVYPGQGSYGYTF. The DNA for the CDR3 is TGTGCCAGCACCGTGTACCCGGGACAGGGGAGCTATGGCTACACCTTC.

CDR3 residues: CASSLGGLGSNEQFF. The CDR3 nucleotides are TGTGCCAGCAGCCTAGGGGGATTGGGAAGCAATGAGCAGTTCTTC. V gene TRBV5-4 combines with J gene TRBJ2-1; D perhaps matches TRBD1 (6 bases). The CDR3 has 15 residues. CDR1 is SGHNT, CDR2 YYREEE, per germline (reference sequence). Trimming removed 4 bases from V and 6 bases from J, with 17 bases in between. The full variable domain, with the rest looked up from reference TRBV5-4 and TRBJ2-1, is ETGVTQSPTHLIKTRGQQVTLRCSSQSGHNTVSWYQQALGQGPQFIFQYYREEENGRGNFPPRFSGLQFPNYSSELNVNALELDDSALYLCASSLGGLGSNEQFFGPGTRLTVL.

This clonotype was counted between two and nine times. The V and J genes are TRBV15 and TRBJ2-1; D perhaps matches TRBD2 (6 bases). The CDR3 sequence is 12 residues long. Trimming took off 1 base at V and 15 bases at J, with 13 bases between the two ends. Germline lookup yields CDR1 LNHNV and CDR2 YYDKDF (reference sequence). Here the CDR3 reads CATSRAGTPLFF. The CDR3, as DNA: TGTGCCACCAGCAGAGCCGGGACTCCCTTGTTCTTC.